The clone carrying this T cell receptor beta chain has more than one count but fewer than ten. This sample is part of a study of blood T cell repertoires in COVID-19. Study background: Sources were T cells, B-cell-depleted T cells, or PBMCs; the material itself was cDNA or gDNA.

Original analysis: The assay estimated nucleated cells by amplifying reference gene primers. Only in-frame clones appear in the TCRdb table, and some are missing; sequencing was by immunoSEQ multiplex PCR. V and J calls and clone size are those listed in that table; D and trimming were worked out from the DNA. The sample lists roughly 150,000 clones, about 80% occurring once. The sample comprised peripheral blood. This clonotype originated in a man aged 70 or older with active or convalescent COVID-19.

The CDR3, as DNA: TGTGCCAGTCAGGCTTATGGGAACACCATATATTTT. Translating it yields CASQAYGNTIYF. The chain has TRBV3-1 (or the pseudogene TRBV3-2) and TRBJ1-3; the D is unclear. There are 12 residues in the CDR3. The V end lost 9 bases, the J end lost 7 bases, and 13 bases lay between the germline ends. The germline V gene encodes CDR1 LGHDT and CDR2 YNNKEL (reference sequence).